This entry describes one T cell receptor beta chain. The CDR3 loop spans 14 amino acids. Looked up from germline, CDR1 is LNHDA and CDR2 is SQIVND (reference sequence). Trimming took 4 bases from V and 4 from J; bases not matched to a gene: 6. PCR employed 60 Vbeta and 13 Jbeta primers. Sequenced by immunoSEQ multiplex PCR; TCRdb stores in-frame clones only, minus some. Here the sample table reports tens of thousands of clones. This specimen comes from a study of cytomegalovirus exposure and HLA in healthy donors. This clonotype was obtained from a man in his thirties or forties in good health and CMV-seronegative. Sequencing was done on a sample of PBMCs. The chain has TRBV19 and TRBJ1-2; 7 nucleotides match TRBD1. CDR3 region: CASSRRGQIYGYTF. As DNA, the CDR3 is TGTGCCAGTAGTAGGAGGGGGCAAATCTATGGCTACACCTTC.